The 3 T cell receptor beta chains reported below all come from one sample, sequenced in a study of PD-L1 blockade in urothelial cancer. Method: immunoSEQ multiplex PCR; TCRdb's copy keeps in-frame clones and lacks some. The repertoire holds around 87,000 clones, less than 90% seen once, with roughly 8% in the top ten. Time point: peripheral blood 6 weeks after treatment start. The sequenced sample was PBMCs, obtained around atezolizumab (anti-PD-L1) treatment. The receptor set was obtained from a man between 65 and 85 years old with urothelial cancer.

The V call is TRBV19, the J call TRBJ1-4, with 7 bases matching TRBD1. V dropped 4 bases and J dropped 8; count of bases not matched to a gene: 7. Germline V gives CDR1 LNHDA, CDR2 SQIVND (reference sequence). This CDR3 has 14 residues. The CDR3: CASSTDRVSEKLFF. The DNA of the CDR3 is TGTGCCAGTAGTACCGACAGGGTCTCCGAAAAACTGTTTTTT.

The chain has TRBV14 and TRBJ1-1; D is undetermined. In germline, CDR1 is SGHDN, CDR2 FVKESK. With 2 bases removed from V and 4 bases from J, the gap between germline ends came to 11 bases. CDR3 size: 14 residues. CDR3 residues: CASSQYGVATEAFF. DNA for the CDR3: TGTGCCAGCAGCCAATACGGGGTGGCCACTGAAGCTTTCTTT.

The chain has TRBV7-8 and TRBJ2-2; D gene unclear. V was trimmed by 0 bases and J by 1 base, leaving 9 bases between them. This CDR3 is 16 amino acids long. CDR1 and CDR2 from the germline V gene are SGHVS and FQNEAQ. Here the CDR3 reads CASSLAWAQNTGELFF. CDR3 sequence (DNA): TGTGCCAGCAGCTTAGCATGGGCCCAGAACACCGGGGAGCTGTTTTTT.